The clone carrying this T cell receptor (beta chain) qualifies as medium-sized. Its antigen remains unidentified. MiXCR was run by TCRdb on the 5' RACE reads, yielding one entry per CDR3 protein. The table has around 12,000 distinct CDR3 sequences, about two fifths seen once; the top ten hold about a third. These data come from a study of T cell repertoires and leukemia-associated antigens. Turning to the study itself: Each sample gave about 3.3 to 5.0 million effective reads.

Sequencing was done on a sample of CD3+ T cells sorted from blood and cultured. The TCR was taken from a female donor in good health.

CDR3 sequence (DNA): TGTGCCAGCAGTGCCCCCGAGGGCCCCTCGTACGAGCAGTACTTC. Translation gives CASSAPEGPSYEQYF. The chain links TRBV12-3 or TRBV12-4 to TRBJ2-7, with D possibly TRBD2 on 5 matching bases. This CDR3 region has 15 residues. V was shortened by 5 bases and J by 4 bases, with 18 bases between the two germline ends.